A selection of T cell receptor beta chains follows, all from one sample in a study of cytomegalovirus exposure and HLA in healthy donors. Produced via immunoSEQ multiplex PCR; TCRdb's table is partial and in-frame only. The sample contains a few hundred thousand clones, about nine tenths of which appear only once. Material: PBMCs. The receptors stem from a woman aged 18-35 years in good health and CMV-seronegative. CDR3s include the opening cysteine and the closing phenylalanine or tryptophan. Fields, in order: CDR3 DNA, CDR3 protein, V gene, clone size, CDR3 length, J gene, D gene. D genes are given only for firm matches. Clone size is stated in some rows and not others, as once, few, many or a class when expanded.

CDR3nt: TGTGCCAGCAGCTTAGGGGGAGGAGGGCCTCAGGATGAGCAGTTCTTC
CDR3aa: CASSLGGGGPQDEQFF
v_gene: TRBV7-2
abundance: -
len: 16
j_gene: TRBJ2-1
d_gene: -

CDR3nt: TGTGCCAGCAGCCTATTTGACAGGGATTCCTATGGCTACACCTTC
CDR3aa: CASSLFDRDSYGYTF
v_gene: TRBV6-1
abundance: -
len: 15
j_gene: TRBJ1-2
d_gene: TRBD1

CDR3nt: TGCGCCAGCAGCTTGGTCCCGGGACAGCCCTCTAACTATGGCTACACCTTC
CDR3aa: CASSLVPGQPSNYGYTF
v_gene: TRBV5-1
abundance: -
len: 17
j_gene: TRBJ1-2
d_gene: TRBD1

CDR3nt: TGTGCCAGCAGTTTAGAGGGAGGGGGGGTAACTGAAGCTTTCTTT
CDR3aa: CASSLEGGGVTEAFF
v_gene: TRBV27
abundance: once
len: 15
j_gene: TRBJ1-1
d_gene: -

CDR3nt: TGTGCCAGCAGCGTAAGCGGCAATCAGCCCCAGCATTTT
CDR3aa: CASSVSGNQPQHF
v_gene: TRBV11-2
abundance: -
len: 13
j_gene: TRBJ1-5
d_gene: -

CDR3nt: TGCGCCAGCAGCCAAGATTCCGGGACAGGCTACTATGGCTACACCTTC
CDR3aa: CASSQDSGTGYYGYTF
v_gene: TRBV4-3
abundance: -
len: 16
j_gene: TRBJ1-2
d_gene: TRBD1

CDR3nt: TGTGCCAGCAGCTTAGCGATCCTAGCGGGAGGGTACAATGAGCAGTTCTTC
CDR3aa: CASSLAILAGGYNEQFF
v_gene: TRBV7-2
abundance: once
len: 17
j_gene: TRBJ2-1
d_gene: TRBD2

CDR3nt: TGCGCCAGCAGCCAAGGGACAGCGAACACCGGGGAGCTGTTTTTT
CDR3aa: CASSQGTANTGELFF
v_gene: TRBV4-1
abundance: -
len: 15
j_gene: TRBJ2-2
d_gene: -

CDR3nt: TGCAGTGCGCGGAGAGAGACCCAGTACTTC
CDR3aa: CSARRETQYF
v_gene: TRBV20-1
abundance: -
len: 10
j_gene: TRBJ2-5
d_gene: -

CDR3nt: TGCGCCAGCAGCCAAGATCTTGGGACTAGCGGTTTGAAGGAAGAGACCCAGTACTTC
CDR3aa: CASSQDLGTSGLKEETQYF
v_gene: TRBV4-1
abundance: -
len: 19
j_gene: TRBJ2-5
d_gene: TRBD2

CDR3nt: TGTGCCAGCAGCGACCCCGGGATTTTCTCTGGAAACACCATATATTTT
CDR3aa: CASSDPGIFSGNTIYF
v_gene: TRBV2
abundance: -
len: 16
j_gene: TRBJ1-3
d_gene: -

CDR3nt: TGTGCCAGCAGCTTAAGACTAGCTGGGGAGACCCAGTACTTC
CDR3aa: CASSLRLAGETQYF
v_gene: TRBV7-6
abundance: -
len: 14
j_gene: TRBJ2-5
d_gene: TRBD2

CDR3nt: TGTGCCAGCAGTGATTTACAGGATTTCGGGAATGAGCAGTTCTTC
CDR3aa: CASSDLQDFGNEQFF
v_gene: TRBV25-1
abundance: -
len: 15
j_gene: TRBJ2-1
d_gene: -

CDR3nt: TGCAGCGTCCAGGTGGTCCTGAGCACTGAAGCTTTCTTT
CDR3aa: CSVQVVLSTEAFF
v_gene: TRBV29-1
abundance: -
len: 13
j_gene: TRBJ1-1
d_gene: -

CDR3nt: TGTGCCAGCAGCTCCATACGTGGGGGGGGCCACACCGGGGAGCTGTTTTTT
CDR3aa: CASSSIRGGGHTGELFF
v_gene: TRBV11-2
abundance: once
len: 17
j_gene: TRBJ2-2
d_gene: -

CDR3nt: TGTGCCAGCAGCTTAGAGCTCCGCGTTGATCATGGCTACACCTTC
CDR3aa: CASSLELRVDHGYTF
v_gene: TRBV11-2
abundance: once
len: 15
j_gene: TRBJ1-2
d_gene: -

CDR3nt: TGTGCCAGCAGTCTCAAGGGGGCGCGTTTCACAGATACGCAGTATTTT
CDR3aa: CASSLKGARFTDTQYF
v_gene: TRBV27
abundance: -
len: 16
j_gene: TRBJ2-3
d_gene: TRBD1

CDR3nt: TGTGCCAGCAGCCAAGAGTCGTACACTGAAGCTTTCTTT
CDR3aa: CASSQESYTEAFF
v_gene: TRBV14
abundance: -
len: 13
j_gene: TRBJ1-1
d_gene: -

CDR3nt: TGTGCCAGCAGTTTGTGGACAGGGGCACGGGGCTACACCTTC
CDR3aa: CASSLWTGARGYTF
v_gene: TRBV28
abundance: -
len: 14
j_gene: TRBJ1-2
d_gene: TRBD1

CDR3nt: TGTGCCAGCAGCTCCACCTTAGCGGGAGTTAACGAGCAGTACTTC
CDR3aa: CASSSTLAGVNEQYF
v_gene: TRBV27
abundance: once
len: 15
j_gene: TRBJ2-7
d_gene: TRBD2

CDR3nt: TGTGCCACCAGCAGGGGACGGACAGTTACCGGGGAGCTGTTTTTT
CDR3aa: CATSRGRTVTGELFF
v_gene: TRBV15
abundance: -
len: 15
j_gene: TRBJ2-2
d_gene: -

CDR3nt: TGTGCCAGTAATCGACGGACAGGGGGCTTATATAGCAATCAGCCCCAGCATTTT
CDR3aa: CASNRRTGGLYSNQPQHF
v_gene: TRBV19
abundance: -
len: 18
j_gene: TRBJ1-5
d_gene: TRBD1

CDR3nt: TGTGCCAGCAGCTTTGCGCCTAGCGGAGAGCAGTTCTTC
CDR3aa: CASSFAPSGEQFF
v_gene: TRBV5-6
abundance: once
len: 13
j_gene: TRBJ2-1
d_gene: TRBD2

CDR3nt: TGTGCCAGCAGTGAAGAGGGGACAGCAAATCAGCCCCAGCATTTT
CDR3aa: CASSEEGTANQPQHF
v_gene: TRBV2
abundance: -
len: 15
j_gene: TRBJ1-5
d_gene: TRBD1

CDR3nt: TGCGCCAGCAGACGACTAGCGGGAGACTACAATGAGCAGTTCTTC
CDR3aa: CASRRLAGDYNEQFF
v_gene: TRBV5-1
abundance: -
len: 15
j_gene: TRBJ2-1
d_gene: TRBD2

CDR3nt: TGTGCCAGCAGCTTAACAGGGGAGCAGGGCGAGCAGTACTTC
CDR3aa: CASSLTGEQGEQYF
v_gene: TRBV7-9
abundance: -
len: 14
j_gene: TRBJ2-7
d_gene: TRBD1

CDR3nt: TGTGCCAGCACCAACATGGGGGGTCAGCCCCAGCATTTT
CDR3aa: CASTNMGGQPQHF
v_gene: TRBV7-9
abundance: few
len: 13
j_gene: TRBJ1-5
d_gene: -

CDR3nt: TGTGCCAGCAGCTTCACTTCCGGGGAGCTGTTTTTT
CDR3aa: CASSFTSGELFF
v_gene: TRBV11-3
abundance: -
len: 12
j_gene: TRBJ2-2
d_gene: -

CDR3nt: TGTGCCAGCAGCGTAGAATTATCGGGGGTTAACACCGGGGAGCTGTTTTTT
CDR3aa: CASSVELSGVNTGELFF
v_gene: TRBV9
abundance: -
len: 17
j_gene: TRBJ2-2
d_gene: -

CDR3nt: TGTGCCATCAGTCCCAGCGGGAGTATCACCGGGGAGCTGTTTTTT
CDR3aa: CAISPSGSITGELFF
v_gene: TRBV10-3
abundance: -
len: 15
j_gene: TRBJ2-2
d_gene: TRBD2

CDR3nt: TGTGCCAGCAGTTTAGGGCGTATTGAAGCTTTCTTT
CDR3aa: CASSLGRIEAFF
v_gene: TRBV28
abundance: once
len: 12
j_gene: TRBJ1-1
d_gene: -

CDR3nt: TGCAGCGTTGAAGATCAGGGGGGCACGGGTGAAAAACTGTTTTTT
CDR3aa: CSVEDQGGTGEKLFF
v_gene: TRBV29-1
abundance: -
len: 15
j_gene: TRBJ1-4
d_gene: TRBD1